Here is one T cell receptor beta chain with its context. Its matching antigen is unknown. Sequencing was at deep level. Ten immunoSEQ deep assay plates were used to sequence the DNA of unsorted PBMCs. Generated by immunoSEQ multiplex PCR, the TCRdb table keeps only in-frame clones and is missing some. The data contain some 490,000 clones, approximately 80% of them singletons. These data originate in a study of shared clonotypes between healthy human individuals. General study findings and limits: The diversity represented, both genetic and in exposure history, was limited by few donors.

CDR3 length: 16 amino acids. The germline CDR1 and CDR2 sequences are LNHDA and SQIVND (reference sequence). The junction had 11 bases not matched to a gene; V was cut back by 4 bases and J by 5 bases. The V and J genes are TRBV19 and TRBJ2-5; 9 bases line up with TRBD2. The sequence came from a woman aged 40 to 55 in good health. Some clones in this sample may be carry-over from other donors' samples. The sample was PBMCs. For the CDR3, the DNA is TGTGCCAGTAGTACCCGGGTAGCGGGAGTAAGGGAGACCCAGTACTTC. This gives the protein CASSTRVAGVRETQYF. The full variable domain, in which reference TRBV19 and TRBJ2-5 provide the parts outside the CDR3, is DGGITQSPKYLFRKEGQNVTLSCEQNLNHDAMYWYRQDPGQGLRLIYYSQIVNDFQKGDIAEGYSVSREKKESFPLTVTSAQKNPTAFYLCASSTRVAGVRETQYFGPGTRLLVL.